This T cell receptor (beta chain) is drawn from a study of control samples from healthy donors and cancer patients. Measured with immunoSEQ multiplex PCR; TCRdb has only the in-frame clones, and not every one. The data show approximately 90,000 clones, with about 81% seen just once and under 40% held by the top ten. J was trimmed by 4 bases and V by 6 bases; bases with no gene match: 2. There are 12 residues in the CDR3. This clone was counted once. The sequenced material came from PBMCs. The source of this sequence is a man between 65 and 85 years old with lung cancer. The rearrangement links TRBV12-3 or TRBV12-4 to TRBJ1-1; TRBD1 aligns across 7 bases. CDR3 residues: CASRYRGTEAFF. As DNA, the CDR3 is TGTGCCAGCAGGTACAGGGGCACTGAAGCTTTCTTT.